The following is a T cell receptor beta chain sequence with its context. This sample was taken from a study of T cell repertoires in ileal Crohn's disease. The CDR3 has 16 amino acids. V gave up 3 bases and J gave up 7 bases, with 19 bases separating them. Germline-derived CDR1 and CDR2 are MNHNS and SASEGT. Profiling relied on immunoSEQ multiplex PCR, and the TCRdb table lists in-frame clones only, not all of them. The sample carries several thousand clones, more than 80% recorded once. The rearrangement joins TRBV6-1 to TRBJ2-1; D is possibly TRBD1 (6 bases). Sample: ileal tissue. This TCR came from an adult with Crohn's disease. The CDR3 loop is CASSDERQGIWNEQFF. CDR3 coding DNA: TGTGCCAGCAGTGATGAAAGGCAGGGGATTTGGAATGAGCAGTTCTTC.